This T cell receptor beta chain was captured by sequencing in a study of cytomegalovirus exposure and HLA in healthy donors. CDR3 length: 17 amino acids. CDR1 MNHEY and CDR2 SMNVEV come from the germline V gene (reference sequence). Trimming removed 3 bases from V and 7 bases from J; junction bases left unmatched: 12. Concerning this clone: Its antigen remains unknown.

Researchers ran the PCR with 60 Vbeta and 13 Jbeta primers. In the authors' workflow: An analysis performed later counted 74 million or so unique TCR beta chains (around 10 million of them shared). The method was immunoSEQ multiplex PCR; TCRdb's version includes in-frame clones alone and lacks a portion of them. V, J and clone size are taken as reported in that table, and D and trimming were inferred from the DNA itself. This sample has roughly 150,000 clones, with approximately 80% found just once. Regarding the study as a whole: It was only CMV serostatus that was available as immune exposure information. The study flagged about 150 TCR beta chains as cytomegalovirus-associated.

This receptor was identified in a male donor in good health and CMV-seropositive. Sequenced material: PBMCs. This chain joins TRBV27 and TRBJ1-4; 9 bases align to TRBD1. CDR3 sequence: CASSLWTGERRTEKLFF. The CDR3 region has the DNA TGTGCCAGCAGTTTGTGGACAGGGGAAAGGAGAACTGAAAAACTGTTTTTT.